This T cell receptor beta chain was found in a study of cytomegalovirus exposure and HLA in healthy donors. The PCR ran on 60 Vbeta and 13 Jbeta primers. The repertoire was sequenced with immunoSEQ multiplex PCR; TCRdb's copy has only in-frame clones and lacks some. The sample holds about 92,000 clones. Germline V gives CDR1 MNHNS, CDR2 SASEGT. The CDR3 is 13 residues long. With 6 bases clipped from V and 5 bases from J, the junction kept 5 bases outside the gene matches. The sequencing sample was made of PBMCs. This TCR came from a man between 50 and 59 years old in good health and CMV-seropositive. The rearrangement joins TRBV6-1 to TRBJ1-2, with TRBD1 matching 8 bases. CDR3 protein: CASRTGDLYGYTF. CDR3 DNA: TGTGCCAGCAGGACAGGGGACCTATATGGCTACACCTTC.